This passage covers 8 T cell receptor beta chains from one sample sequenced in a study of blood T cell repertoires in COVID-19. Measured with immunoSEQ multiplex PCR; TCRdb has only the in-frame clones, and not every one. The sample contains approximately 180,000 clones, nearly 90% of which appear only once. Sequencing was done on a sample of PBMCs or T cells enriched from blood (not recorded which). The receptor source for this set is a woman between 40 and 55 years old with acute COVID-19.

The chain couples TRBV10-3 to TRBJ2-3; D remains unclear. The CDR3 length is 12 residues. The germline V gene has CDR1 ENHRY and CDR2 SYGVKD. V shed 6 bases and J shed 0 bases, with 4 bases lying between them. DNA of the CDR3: TGTGCCATCAGCCTTAGCACAGATACGCAGTATTTT. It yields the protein CAISLSTDTQYF.

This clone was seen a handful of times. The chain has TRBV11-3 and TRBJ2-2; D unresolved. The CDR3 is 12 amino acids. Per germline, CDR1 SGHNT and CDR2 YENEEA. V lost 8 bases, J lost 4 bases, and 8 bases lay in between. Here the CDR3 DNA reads TGTGCCAGCTCGAGGTTCACCGGGGAGCTGTTTTTT. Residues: CASSRFTGELFF.

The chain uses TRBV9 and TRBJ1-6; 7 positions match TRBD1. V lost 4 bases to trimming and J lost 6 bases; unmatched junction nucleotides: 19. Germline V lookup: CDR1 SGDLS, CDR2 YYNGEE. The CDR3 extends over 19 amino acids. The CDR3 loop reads CASSLRQGKPKLFNSPLHF. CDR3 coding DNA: TGTGCCAGCAGCCTTCGACAGGGTAAACCCAAACTCTTTAATTCACCCCTCCACTTT.

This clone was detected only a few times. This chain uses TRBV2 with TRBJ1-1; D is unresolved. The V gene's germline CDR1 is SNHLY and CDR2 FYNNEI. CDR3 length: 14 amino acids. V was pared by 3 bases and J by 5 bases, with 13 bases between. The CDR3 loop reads CASSETGGVTEAFF. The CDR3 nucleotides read TGTGCCAGCAGTGAGACGGGCGGGGTAACTGAAGCTTTCTTT.

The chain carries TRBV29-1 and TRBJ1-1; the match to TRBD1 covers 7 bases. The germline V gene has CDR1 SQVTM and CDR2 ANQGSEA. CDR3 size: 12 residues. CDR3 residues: CSGTGANTEAFF. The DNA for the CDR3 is TGCAGTGGAACAGGGGCGAACACTGAAGCTTTCTTT.

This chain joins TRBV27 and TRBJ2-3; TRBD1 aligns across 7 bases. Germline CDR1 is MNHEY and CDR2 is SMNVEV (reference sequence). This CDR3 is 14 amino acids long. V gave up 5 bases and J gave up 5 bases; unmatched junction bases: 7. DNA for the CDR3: TGTGCCAGCAGTCCCGACAGGGTCGGAGATACGCAGTATTTT. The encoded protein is CASSPDRVGDTQYF.

As DNA, the CDR3 is TGCGCCAGCAGCCCGCGTGGGGGGACCTATGGCTACACCTTC. The encoded protein is CASSPRGGTYGYTF. The rearrangement joins TRBV5-1 to TRBJ1-2; TRBD1 might be the D (5 bases). This CDR3 comprises 14 residues. CDR1 SGHRS and CDR2 YFSETQ come from the germline V gene. V was trimmed by 4 bases and J by 4 bases, leaving 14 bases between them. Drawing the rest from reference TRBV5-1 and TRBJ1-2, the complete variable domain is KAGVTQTPRYLIKTRGQQVTLSCSPISGHRSVSWYQQTPGQGLQFLFEYFSETQRNKGNFPGRFSGRQFSNSRSEMNVSTLELGDSALYLCASSPRGGTYGYTFGSGTRLTVV.

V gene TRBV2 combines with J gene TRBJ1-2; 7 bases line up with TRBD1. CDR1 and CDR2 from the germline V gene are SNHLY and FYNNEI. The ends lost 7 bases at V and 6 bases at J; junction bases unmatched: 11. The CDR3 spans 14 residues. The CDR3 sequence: CASNGIGGRDGYTF. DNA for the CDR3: TGTGCCAGCAACGGAATAGGGGGCAGAGATGGCTACACCTTC.